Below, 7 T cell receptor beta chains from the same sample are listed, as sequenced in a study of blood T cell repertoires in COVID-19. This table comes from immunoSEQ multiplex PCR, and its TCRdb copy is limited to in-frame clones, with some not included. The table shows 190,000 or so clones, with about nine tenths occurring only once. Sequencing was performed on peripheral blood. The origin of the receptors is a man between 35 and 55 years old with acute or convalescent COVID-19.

The chain's CDR3 is CASRVQGANTIYF. The CDR3 DNA is TGTGCCAGCAGAGTACAGGGGGCGAACACCATATATTTT. The chain couples TRBV12-3 or TRBV12-4 to TRBJ1-3; TRBD1 aligns across 9 bases. V shed 6 bases, J shed 7 bases, and the junction held 4 bases outside the gene matches. The CDR3 consists of 13 residues.

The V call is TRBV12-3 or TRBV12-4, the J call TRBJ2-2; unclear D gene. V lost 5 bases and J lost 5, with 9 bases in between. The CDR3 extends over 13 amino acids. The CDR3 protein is CASSPTLTGELFF. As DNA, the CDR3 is TGTGCCAGCAGTCCTACCTTAACCGGGGAGCTGTTTTTT.

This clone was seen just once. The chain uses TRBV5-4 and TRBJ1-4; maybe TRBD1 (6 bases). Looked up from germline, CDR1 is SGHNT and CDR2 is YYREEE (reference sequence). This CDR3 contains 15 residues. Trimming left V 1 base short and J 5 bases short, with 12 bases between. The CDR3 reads CASSLQSQGNEKLFF. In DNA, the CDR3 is TGTGCCAGCAGCTTGCAGTCCCAGGGGAATGAAAAACTGTTTTTT.

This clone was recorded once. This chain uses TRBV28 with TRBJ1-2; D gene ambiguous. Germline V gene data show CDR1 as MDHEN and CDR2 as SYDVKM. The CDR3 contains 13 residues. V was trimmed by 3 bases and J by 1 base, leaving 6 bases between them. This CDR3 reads CASSLWLNYGYTF. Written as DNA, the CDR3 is TGTGCCAGCAGTTTGTGGCTTAACTATGGCTACACCTTC.

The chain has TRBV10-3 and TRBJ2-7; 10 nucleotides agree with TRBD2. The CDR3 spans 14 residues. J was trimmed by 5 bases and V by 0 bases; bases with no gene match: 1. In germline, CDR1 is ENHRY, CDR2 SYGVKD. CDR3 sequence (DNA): TGTGCCATCAGTGAGTCTGGGACTAGCGACGAGCAGTACTTC. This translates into CAISESGTSDEQYF.

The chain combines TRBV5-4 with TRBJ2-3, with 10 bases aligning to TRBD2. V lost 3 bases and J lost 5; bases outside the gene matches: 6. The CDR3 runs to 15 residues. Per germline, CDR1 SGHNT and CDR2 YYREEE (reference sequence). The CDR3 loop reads CASSSGTSERDTQYF. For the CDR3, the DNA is TGTGCCAGCAGCTCAGGGACTAGCGAAAGAGATACGCAGTATTTT.

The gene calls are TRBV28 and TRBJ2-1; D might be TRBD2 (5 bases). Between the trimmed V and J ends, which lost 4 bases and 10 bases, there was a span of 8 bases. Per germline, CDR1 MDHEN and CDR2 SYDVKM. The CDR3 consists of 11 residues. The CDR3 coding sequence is TGTGCCAGCAGTTCACTAGGCGAGCAGTTCTTC. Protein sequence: CASSSLGEQFF.